The 6 T cell receptor beta chains in this list originate from one sample, sequenced in a study of identical twins. TCRdb analysed the 5' RACE reads with MiXCR anew, one entry per CDR3 protein. This sample has roughly 200,000 distinct CDR3 sequences, with about 7.5% found just once. This sample also appeared in a second study, on yellow fever vaccine responses in identical twins.

Material for sequencing was memory (CD45RO+) T cells sorted from blood. The receptors were sampled from a woman in her late teens or twenties in good health.

This clonotype appeared many times. CDR3 residues: CASSVAGTGKTYEQYF. DNA of the CDR3: TGCGCCAGCAGCGTTGCCGGGACAGGGAAAACCTACGAGCAGTACTTC. This chain links TRBV5-1 with TRBJ2-7, with 9 bases that match TRBD1. The CDR3 has 16 amino acids. V lost 4 bases, J lost 2 bases, and 10 bases stayed unmatched. Germline CDR1 and CDR2: SGHRS and YFSETQ.

This clonotype occurred many times. An end of the junction does not agree with germline; a read error may underlie this. The rearrangement uses TRBV7-9 and TRBJ2-2; 13 bases map to TRBD2. The CDR3 is 15 residues long. Germline assignment: CDR1 SEHNR and CDR2 FQNEAQ (reference sequence). The DNA for the CDR3 is TGTGCCAGCAGCTCGGGACTAGCGGGGACCGTGGAGCTGTTTTTT. As protein: CASSSGLAGTVELFF.

The chain couples TRBV6-2 or TRBV6-3 to TRBJ2-7, with a tentative D call TRBD1 (6 bases). CDR3 length: 15 amino acids. CDR1 MNHEY and CDR2 SVGEGT come from the germline V gene. V dropped 9 bases and J dropped 4 bases, with 22 bases sitting between them. CDR3 sequence reads: CASGQFSNPVYEQYF. CDR3 in DNA: TGTGCCAGTGGACAGTTTTCCAACCCTGTTTACGAGCAGTACTTC.

Ten or more counts support this clonotype. CDR3 sequence: CAAKTGAHEQYF. CDR3 bases: TGTGCCGCAAAGACAGGGGCCCACGAGCAGTACTTC. The chain joins TRBV27 to TRBJ2-7; 8 nucleotides agree with TRBD1. Germline values: CDR1 MNHEY, CDR2 SMNVEV (reference sequence). V dropped 11 bases and J dropped 5; count of bases not matched to a gene: 8. The length of the CDR3 is 12 residues.

The rearrangement joins TRBV5-1 to TRBJ2-5; no definite D call. The V gene's germline CDR1 is SGHRS and CDR2 YFSETQ. The CDR3 has 14 residues. Trimming removed 4 bases from V and 5 bases from J, with 15 bases in between. The CDR3 DNA sequence: TGCGCCAGCAGCCCTGGCGGACCTCGGGAGACCCAGTACTTC. It is translated as CASSPGGPRETQYF.

The table lists this clonotype with many counts. This chain joins TRBV7-9 and TRBJ2-3; TRBD2 agrees at 12 bases. The ends lost 7 bases at V and 10 bases at J; junction bases unmatched: 9. Germline V gene sequence: CDR1 SEHNR, CDR2 FQNEAQ (reference sequence). CDR3 length: 14 amino acids. The chain's CDR3 is CASNLPSSGGAQYF. The CDR3 DNA is TGTGCCAGCAACCTCCCTTCTAGCGGGGGGGCGCAGTATTTT.